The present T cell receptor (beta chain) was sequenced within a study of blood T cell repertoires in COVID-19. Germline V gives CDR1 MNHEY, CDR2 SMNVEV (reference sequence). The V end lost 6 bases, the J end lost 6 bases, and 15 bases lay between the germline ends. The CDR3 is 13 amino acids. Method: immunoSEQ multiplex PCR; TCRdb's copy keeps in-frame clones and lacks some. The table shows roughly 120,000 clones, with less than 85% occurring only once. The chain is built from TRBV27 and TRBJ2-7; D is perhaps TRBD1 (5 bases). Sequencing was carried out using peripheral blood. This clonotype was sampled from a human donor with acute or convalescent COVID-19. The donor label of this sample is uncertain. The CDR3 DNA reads TGTGCCAGCAGCCCGACAGAACCCTTCGAGCAGTACTTC. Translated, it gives CASSPTEPFEQYF.